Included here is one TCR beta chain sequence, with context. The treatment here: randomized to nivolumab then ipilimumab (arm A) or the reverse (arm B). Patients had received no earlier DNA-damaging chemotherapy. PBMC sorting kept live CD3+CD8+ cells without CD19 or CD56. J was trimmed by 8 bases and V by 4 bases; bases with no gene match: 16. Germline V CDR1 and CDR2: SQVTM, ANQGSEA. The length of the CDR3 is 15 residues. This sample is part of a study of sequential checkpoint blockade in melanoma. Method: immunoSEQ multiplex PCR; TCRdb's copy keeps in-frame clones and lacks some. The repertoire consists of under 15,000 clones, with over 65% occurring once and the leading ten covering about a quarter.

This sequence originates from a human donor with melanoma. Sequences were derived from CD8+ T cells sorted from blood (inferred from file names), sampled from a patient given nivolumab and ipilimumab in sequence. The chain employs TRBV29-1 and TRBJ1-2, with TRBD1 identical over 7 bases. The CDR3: CSVAQPGQSSKGYTF. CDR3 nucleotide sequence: TGCAGCGTTGCGCAGCCGGGACAGAGCTCGAAAGGCTACACCTTC.